These T cell receptor beta chains were read from a single sample in a study of shared clonotypes between healthy human individuals. Some clones are missing from TCRdb's copy, which holds only in-frame ones; the method was immunoSEQ multiplex PCR. Of about half a million clones detected, around 79% appear once; the ten largest clones hold roughly 13%. Sample: PBMCs. These receptors were taken from a woman between 40 and 50 years old in good health. Some clones in this sample may be carry-over from other donors' samples. Each CDR3 is given with its conserved first and last residue. Each record gives: V gene, J gene, clone size, D gene, CDR3 DNA, CDR3 protein. D genes are given only for firm matches. The listing skips clone size in some rows; elsewhere it reads once, few, many or a size class.

TRBV5-1	TRBJ2-5	NA	NA	TGCGCCAGCAGCTCATACAACCGGGAGACCCAGTACTTC	CASSSYNRETQYF
TRBV18	TRBJ1-3	NA	NA	TGTGCCAGCTCACCCATCTCGGACGTCTCTGGAAACACCATATATTTT	CASSPISDVSGNTIYF
TRBV28	TRBJ2-1	NA	NA	TGTGCCAGCAGTCCAGTCGTGAGTGATCACAATGAGCAGTTCTTC	CASSPVVSDHNEQFF
TRBV21-1	TRBJ1-1	NA	NA	TGTGCCACCCCAGGGGCCACTGAAGCTTTCTTT	CATPGATEAFF
TRBV7-8	TRBJ2-2	NA	TRBD2	TGTGCCAGCAGCTTACTGCGGCGGGAGGGCCGCACCGGGGAGCTGTTTTTT	CASSLLRREGRTGELFF
TRBV5-6	TRBJ2-7	NA	TRBD2	TGTGCCCCCGGGAGGAGGGGAGTCGACGAGCAGTACTTC	CAPGRRGVDEQYF
TRBV11-3	TRBJ2-7	once	TRBD1	TGTGCCAGCAGCTCGACAGGGAACGAGCAGTACTTC	CASSSTGNEQYF
TRBV29-1	TRBJ1-3	NA	NA	TGCAGCGTCCAAGGGATCTCTGGAAACACCATATATTTT	CSVQGISGNTIYF
TRBV7-9	TRBJ2-7	NA	NA	TGTGCCAGCAGCCCCGACACCGCCTACGAGCAGTACTTC	CASSPDTAYEQYF
TRBV5-5	TRBJ1-1	few	NA	TGTGCCAGCAGCTTGTGGCGGGACACTGAAGCTTTCTTT	CASSLWRDTEAFF
TRBV25-1	TRBJ2-7	NA	NA	TGTGCCAGCAGTGAGGGAAGCGTCCACGAGCAGTACTTC	CASSEGSVHEQYF
TRBV27	TRBJ1-3	NA	NA	TGTGCCAGCAGTTTGTCCGGGGCTGGAAACACCATATATTTT	CASSLSGAGNTIYF
TRBV28	TRBJ2-1	NA	TRBD1	TGTGCCAGCCGCAGGACAGGGGCCTACAATGAGCAGTTCTTC	CASRRTGAYNEQFF
TRBV4-1	TRBJ2-1	few	TRBD2	TGCGCCAGCAGACGGACTAGCGGGAGGGTTAACTCCTACAATGAGCAGTTCTTC	CASRRTSGRVNSYNEQFF
TRBV7-3	TRBJ2-7	NA	NA	TGTGCCAGCAGCTCCATACTCTTCGCCACGCCCTACGAGCAGTACTTC	CASSSILFATPYEQYF
TRBV7-8	TRBJ2-7	NA	TRBD2	TGTGCCAGCAGCTTTCGGGTCCTACGGACTAGCGGGAGCTACGAGCAGTACTTC	CASSFRVLRTSGSYEQYF
TRBV5-1	TRBJ1-2	NA	NA	TGCGCCAGCAGCTTGGGTTGGGGGACCCAATATGGCTACACCTTC	CASSLGWGTQYGYTF
TRBV19	TRBJ2-1	NA	TRBD2	TGTGCCAGTAGTATGGGAGGACTAGCGGGATTCTACAATGAGCAGTTCTTC	CASSMGGLAGFYNEQFF
TRBV28	TRBJ2-7	NA	TRBD2	TGTGCCAGGCATAATAGCGGGAGCTGCGAGCAGTACTTC	CARHNSGSCEQYF
TRBV30	TRBJ1-5	few	NA	TGTGCCTGGAGTGTAGTGGGAGGGCCAAATCAGCCCCAGCATTTT	CAWSVVGGPNQPQHF
TRBV6-6	TRBJ2-1	once	NA	TGTGCCAGCAGTTACCGGCTCGGACGTGTAGAGCAGTTCTTC	CASSYRLGRVEQFF
TRBV27	TRBJ2-7	NA	NA	TGTGCCAGCACCCCTAGCCGGGTAGCGGCTCCCTACGAGCAGTACTTC	CASTPSRVAAPYEQYF
TRBV7-2	TRBJ2-2	NA	TRBD2	TGTGCCAGCACCTTAAATGGCGGGGGGAACACCGGGGAGCTGTTTTTT	CASTLNGGGNTGELFF
TRBV5-8	TRBJ1-1	NA	NA	TGTGCCAGCCCCCCTCAGTTCCTGCGGTTAAAAGCTTTCTTT	CASPPQFLRLKAFF
TRBV27	TRBJ2-1	NA	TRBD1	TGTGCCAGCAACACCATAGGGGGCGCTGGGAAGCAGTTCTTC	CASNTIGGAGKQFF
TRBV4-1	TRBJ2-1	NA	TRBD2	TGCGCCAGCAGCCAGCCGGGACTAGCGGTTGGGGATGAGCAGTTCTTC	CASSQPGLAVGDEQFF
TRBV4-1	TRBJ2-1	NA	NA	TGCGCCAGCAGCCAAGATCCTCGGAATGGCAATGAGCAGTTCTTC	CASSQDPRNGNEQFF
TRBV4-3	TRBJ1-5	NA	NA	TGCGCCAGCAGCCCCGGGAGGGAGGACAATCAGCCCCAGCATTTT	CASSPGREDNQPQHF
TRBV7-3	TRBJ2-3	NA	NA	TGTGCCAGCAGCTTATATACGGGGGCATACACAGATACGCAGTATTTT	CASSLYTGAYTDTQYF
TRBV7-7	TRBJ2-1	NA	TRBD1	TGTGCTAGCAGCTCCACCCCCGGGACAGCTAACAATGAGCAGTTCTTC	CASSSTPGTANNEQFF
TRBV7-2	TRBJ2-5	NA	NA	TGTGCCAGCAGCTTAGGGGCAGGGTATCGAGAGACCCAGTACTTC	CASSLGAGYRETQYF
TRBV2	TRBJ2-7	once	NA	TGTGCCAGCAGGTGGGAACTCTACGAGCAGTACTTC	CASRWELYEQYF
TRBV7-8	TRBJ1-2	NA	TRBD1	TGTGCCAGCAGCTTAGTACAGGGGCATGGCTACACCTTC	CASSLVQGHGYTF
TRBV19	TRBJ2-1	once	TRBD2	TGTGCCAGTAGTATAGGCCAGTTCAGCGGGAACCTGTTCAATGAGCAGTTCTTC	CASSIGQFSGNLFNEQFF
TRBV28	TRBJ2-7	few	NA	TGTGCCAGCAGTCCCCGTTCGTTAAACGAGCAGTACTTC	CASSPRSLNEQYF
TRBV29-1	TRBJ2-4	NA	NA	TGCAGCGTTCTTCAGAAGAGGGCCAAAAACATTCAGTACTTC	CSVLQKRAKNIQYF
TRBV4-2	TRBJ1-3	NA	NA	TGTGCCAGCAGCCTAGACGACTCTGGAAACACCATATATTTT	CASSLDDSGNTIYF
TRBV19	TRBJ1-2	NA	TRBD1	TGTGCCAGTAGTATCCGGGACAGGGACTATGGCTACACCTTC	CASSIRDRDYGYTF
TRBV7-9	TRBJ2-3	NA	NA	TGTGCCAGCTCCCCGGTGGGTTCAGGGAGCCCTAGCACAGATACGCAGTATTTT	CASSPVGSGSPSTDTQYF
TRBV5-1	TRBJ2-7	NA	NA	TGCGCCAGCGTAGACTCGGGCAAGGTGCAGTACTTC	CASVDSGKVQYF